The 7 T cell receptor beta chains given below trace back to one sample, sequenced in a study of shared clonotypes between healthy human individuals (dated by TCRdb to about 2020). Receptors were amplified or captured by the immunoSEQ multiplex PCR assay. Drawn from immuneACCESS, this table holds only the in-frame rearrangements with V and J called that TCRdb kept. Clones are partly lost; checked studies trace under half to an unresolved V gene and leave the rest unexplained. The sample has about 450,000 clones on record, around 79% of them singletons. The ten largest make up 13% of the sample. Sequencing was carried out using PBMCs. The receptor source for this set is a woman in her 40s in good health. Some clones in this sample may be carry-over from other donors' samples.

The V and J genes are TRBV4-2 and TRBJ2-1; TRBD2 matches 9 bases. The CDR3 spans 18 residues. The V and J ends lost 0 bases and 5 bases, in that order; junction bases with no gene match: 11. Germline assignment: CDR1 LGHNA and CDR2 YNFKEQ. The CDR3, as DNA: TGTGCCAGCAGCCAAGATGAGGTCGCGGGAGGGCCAAACAATGAGCAGTTCTTC. Translation: CASSQDEVAGGPNNEQFF.

This chain connects TRBV7-3 to TRBJ2-1, with a weak D call TRBD2 (5 bases). This CDR3 has 16 residues. The germline gives CDR1 SGHTA, CDR2 FQGTGA. V lost 5 bases to trimming and J lost 6 bases, with 20 bases between them. The CDR3 here is CASSPYPAAITNEQFF. The CDR3 DNA sequence: TGTGCCAGCAGCCCATACCCAGCGGCTATTACCAATGAGCAGTTCTTC. The full variable domain, its missing parts supplied by reference TRBV7-3 and TRBJ2-1, is GAGVSQTPSNKVTEKGKYVELRCDPISGHTALYWYRQSLGQGPEFLIYFQGTGAADDSGLPNDRFFAVRPEGSVSTLKIQRTERGDSAVYLCASSPYPAAITNEQFFGPGTRLTVL.

This clone was observed a single time. The CDR3 region has the DNA TGTGCCAGCATGTGGGTGAACACCGGGGAGCTGTTTTTT. The encoded protein is CASMWVNTGELFF. This sequence joins TRBV28 and TRBJ2-2, with no clear D. Trimming cost V 7 bases and J 1 base, with 7 bases left between them. Per germline, CDR1 MDHEN and CDR2 SYDVKM. The CDR3 contains 13 residues.

This chain uses TRBV21-1 with TRBJ2-7; the tabulated D call, TRBD2, remains unverified against the DNA. TRBV21-1 is an annotated pseudogene. The CDR3 runs to 16 residues. In DNA, the CDR3 is TGTGCCAGCAGCAAAGCTGGTAGCGGGAATCGCCACGAGCAGTACTTC. Protein: CASSKAGSGNRHEQYF.

The V call is TRBV27, the J call TRBJ1-4, with TRBD1 as a possible D gene (6 bases). The CDR3 extends over 14 amino acids. V lost 3 bases to trimming and J lost 8 bases, with 13 bases between them. From germline, CDR1 is MNHEY and CDR2 SMNVEV (reference sequence). The CDR3 region is CASSLGAGPEKLFF. The CDR3 nucleotides read TGTGCCAGCAGTTTGGGGGCGGGCCCGGAAAAACTGTTTTTT.

The CDR3 region is CASSLSGLGTGELFF. The CDR3 bases are TGCGCCAGCAGCTTGAGCGGGCTCGGGACCGGGGAGCTGTTTTTT. This chain uses TRBV5-1 with TRBJ2-2; possibly TRBD2 for D (6 bases). The CDR3 is 15 amino acids. V lost 1 base and J 5 bases, leaving 12 bases between the germline ends. Germline CDR1 reads SGHRS; CDR2 reads YFSETQ.

The genes are TRBV4-1 and TRBJ2-6, with TRBD1 as a possible D gene (5 bases). CDR3 length equals 15 residues. Between the trimmed V and J ends, which lost 7 bases and 2 bases, there was a span of 12 bases. Germline CDR1 MGHRA, CDR2 YSYEKL. The CDR3 here is CASTQAPPGANVLTF. In DNA form, the CDR3 reads TGCGCCAGCACACAGGCGCCCCCTGGGGCCAACGTCCTGACTTTC.